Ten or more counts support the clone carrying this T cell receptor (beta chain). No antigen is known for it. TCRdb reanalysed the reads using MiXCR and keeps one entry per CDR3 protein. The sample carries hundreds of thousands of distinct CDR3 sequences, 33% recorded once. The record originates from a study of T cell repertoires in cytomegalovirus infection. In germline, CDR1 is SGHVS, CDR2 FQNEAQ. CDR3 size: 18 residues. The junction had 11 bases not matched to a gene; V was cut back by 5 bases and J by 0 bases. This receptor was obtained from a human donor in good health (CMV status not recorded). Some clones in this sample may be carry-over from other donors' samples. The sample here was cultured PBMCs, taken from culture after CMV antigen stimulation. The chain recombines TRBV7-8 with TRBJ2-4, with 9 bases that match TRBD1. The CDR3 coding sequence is TGTGCCAGCAGCGGCCGGGACAGGGCGGATCTAGCCAAAAACATTCAGTACTTC. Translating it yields CASSGRDRADLAKNIQYF. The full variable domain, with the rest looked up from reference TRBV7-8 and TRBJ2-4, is GAGVSQSPRYKVAKRGQDVALRCDPISGHVSLFWYQQALGQGPEFLTYFQNEAQLDKSGLPSDRFFAERPEGSVSTLKIQRTQQEDSAVYLCASSGRDRADLAKNIQYFGAGTRLSVL.